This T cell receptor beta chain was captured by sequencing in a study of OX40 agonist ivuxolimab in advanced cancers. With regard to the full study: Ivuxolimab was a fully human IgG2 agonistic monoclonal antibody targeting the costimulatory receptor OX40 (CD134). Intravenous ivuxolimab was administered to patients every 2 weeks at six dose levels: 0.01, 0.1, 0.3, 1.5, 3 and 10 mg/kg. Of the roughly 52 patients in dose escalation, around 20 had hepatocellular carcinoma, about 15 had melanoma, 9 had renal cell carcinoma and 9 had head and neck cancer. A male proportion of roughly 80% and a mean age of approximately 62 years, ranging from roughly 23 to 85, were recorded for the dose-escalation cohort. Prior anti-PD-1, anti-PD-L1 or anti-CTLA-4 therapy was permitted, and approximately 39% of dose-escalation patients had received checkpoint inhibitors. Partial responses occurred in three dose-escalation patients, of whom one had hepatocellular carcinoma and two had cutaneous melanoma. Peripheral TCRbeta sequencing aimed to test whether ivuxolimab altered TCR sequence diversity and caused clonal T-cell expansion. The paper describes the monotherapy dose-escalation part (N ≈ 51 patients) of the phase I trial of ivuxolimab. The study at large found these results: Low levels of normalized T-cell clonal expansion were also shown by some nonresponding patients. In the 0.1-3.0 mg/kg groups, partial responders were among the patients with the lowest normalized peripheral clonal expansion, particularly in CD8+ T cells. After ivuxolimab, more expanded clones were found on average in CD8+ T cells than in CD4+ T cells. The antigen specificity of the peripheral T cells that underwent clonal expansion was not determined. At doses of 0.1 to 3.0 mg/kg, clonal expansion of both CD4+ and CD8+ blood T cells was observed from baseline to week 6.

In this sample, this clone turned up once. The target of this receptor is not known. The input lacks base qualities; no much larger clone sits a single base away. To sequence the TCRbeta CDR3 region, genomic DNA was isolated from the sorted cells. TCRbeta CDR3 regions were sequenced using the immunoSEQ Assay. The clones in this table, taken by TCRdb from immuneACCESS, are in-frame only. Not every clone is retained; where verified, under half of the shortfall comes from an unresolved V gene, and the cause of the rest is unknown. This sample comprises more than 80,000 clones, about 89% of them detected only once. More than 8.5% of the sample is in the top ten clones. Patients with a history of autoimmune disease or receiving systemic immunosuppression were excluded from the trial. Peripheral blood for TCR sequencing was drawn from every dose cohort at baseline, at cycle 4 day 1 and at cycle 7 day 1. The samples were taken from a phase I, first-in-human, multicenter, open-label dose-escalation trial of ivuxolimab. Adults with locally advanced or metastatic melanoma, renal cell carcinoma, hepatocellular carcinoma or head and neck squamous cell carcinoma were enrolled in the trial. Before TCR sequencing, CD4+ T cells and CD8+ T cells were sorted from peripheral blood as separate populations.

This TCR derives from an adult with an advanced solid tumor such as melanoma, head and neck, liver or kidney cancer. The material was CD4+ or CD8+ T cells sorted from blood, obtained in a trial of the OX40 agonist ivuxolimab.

The DNA sequence is as follows: TGTGCCAGCAGTGATTCTCTCGGGGGTAGCGGGAACACAGATACGCAGTATTTT. It specifies CASSDSLGGSGNTDTQYF. The sequence is built from TRBV2 and TRBJ2-3; TRBD2 aligns with 8 central bases. V trim: 3 bases; J trim: 2 bases; unmatched bases: 13. CDR1 and CDR2 are drawn from the germline V gene: SNHLY, FYNNEI. The CDR3 measures 18 amino acids from cysteine to phenylalanine. Only the CDR3 DNA is retained, 54 bases long and in frame from the first base. Full variable domain (CDR3 extended with the reference TRBV2 and TRBJ2-3 proteins): EPEVTQTPSHQVTQMGQEVILRCVPISNHLYFYWYRQILGQKVEFLVSFYNNEISEKSEIFDDQFSVERPDGSNFTLKIRSTKLEDSAMYFCASSDSLGGSGNTDTQYFGPGTRLTVL.